A selection of T cell receptor beta chains follows, all from one sample in a study of cytomegalovirus exposure and HLA in healthy donors. This table comes from immunoSEQ multiplex PCR, and its TCRdb copy is limited to in-frame clones, with some not included. The sample has about 120,000 clones; more than 70% are singletons. What was sequenced was PBMCs. The receptors were gathered from a man in his fifties in good health and CMV-seronegative. The CDR3 runs from the conserved cysteine through the conserved F or W. Each record gives: clone size, V gene, J gene, D gene, CDR3 protein, CDR3 DNA. D genes are given only for firm matches. Size is stated for part of the rows, as once, few or many counts, or as a class when the clone is expanded.

few,TRBV6-5,TRBJ2-7,-,CASSWKGQVHEQYF,TGTGCCAGCAGTTGGAAGGGGCAGGTCCACGAGCAGTACTTC
-,TRBV6-5,TRBJ2-2,TRBD2,CASSGPGGGELFF,TGTGCCAGCAGCGGGCCGGGGGGCGGGGAGCTGTTTTTT
-,TRBV6-4,TRBJ1-5,TRBD1,CASSVDRGQPQHF,TGTGCCAGCAGTGTTGACAGGGGACAGCCCCAGCATTTT
-,TRBV4-2,TRBJ2-1,TRBD2,CASSQITGTSGSGHYNEQFF,TGTGCCAGCAGCCAAATTACCGGGACTAGCGGATCCGGGCACTACAATGAGCAGTTCTTC
once,TRBV13,TRBJ2-1,-,CASSPRGGGAYNEQFF,TGTGCCAGCAGCCCAAGGGGGGGCGGGGCCTACAATGAGCAGTTCTTC
-,TRBV29-1,TRBJ2-2,-,CSVAVVRGVLGELFF,TGCAGCGTTGCTGTAGTGCGGGGCGTTTTGGGGGAGCTGTTTTTT
once,TRBV19,TRBJ1-1,-,CASSIGSGAAFF,TGTGCCAGTAGTATAGGGTCAGGGGCAGCTTTCTTT
-,TRBV5-1,TRBJ2-3,-,CASMRVVTDTQYF,TGCGCCAGCATGCGGGTGGTCACAGATACGCAGTATTTT
-,TRBV5-1,TRBJ2-1,TRBD2,CASSLLSGSGNEQFF,TGCGCCAGCAGCTTACTAAGCGGGAGCGGCAATGAGCAGTTCTTC
few,TRBV9,TRBJ2-5,-,CASSVGLGQSGETQYF,TGTGCCAGCAGCGTAGGCCTAGGGCAGTCAGGGGAGACCCAGTACTTC
-,TRBV29-1,TRBJ1-1,TRBD1,CSVRTGNTEAFF,TGCAGCGTTCGGACAGGGAACACTGAAGCTTTCTTT
-,TRBV28,TRBJ2-3,-,CASSPNGVYPDTQYF,TGTGCCAGCAGTCCCAACGGGGTTTATCCAGATACGCAGTATTTT
-,TRBV13,TRBJ2-1,TRBD2,CASSLDLSGRSNEQFF,TGTGCCAGCAGCTTAGATCTTAGCGGGAGATCCAATGAGCAGTTCTTC
-,TRBV4-3,TRBJ2-7,-,CASSQEPGSLYEQYF,TGCGCCAGCAGCCAAGAACCCGGGAGCCTTTACGAGCAGTACTTC
once,TRBV2,TRBJ2-2,-,CASRWGDGGAGELFF,TGTGCCAGCCGGTGGGGGGACGGTGGCGCCGGGGAGCTGTTTTTT
-,TRBV7-9,TRBJ1-1,TRBD1,CASSLVSTGDNTEAFF,TGTGCCAGCAGCTTAGTCTCTACAGGGGATAACACTGAAGCTTTCTTT
once,TRBV6-1,TRBJ2-6,TRBD1,CASSEAWTGVGANVLTF,TGTGCCAGCAGTGAAGCCTGGACAGGGGTAGGGGCCAACGTCCTGACTTTC
-,TRBV29-1,TRBJ2-2,TRBD2,CSVGGGRGTGELFF,TGCAGCGTTGGTGGCGGGAGGGGTACCGGGGAGCTGTTTTTT